This T cell receptor beta chain was identified during a study of blood T cell repertoires in COVID-19. Study details: The United States, Italy and Spain supplied acute and convalescent COVID-19 samples. T cells, B-cell-depleted T cells, or PBMCs supplied cDNA or gDNA.

As processed by the authors: Researchers report that nucleated cell counts were estimated from reference gene primer amplification. Only in-frame clones appear in the TCRdb table, and some are missing; sequencing was by immunoSEQ multiplex PCR. The DNA was the basis for D and trimming; V, J and clone size are from that table. The sample yields about 52,000 clones, about 90% seen once. V was cut by 3 bases and J by 7 bases, with 22 bases left in between. Germline V lookup: CDR1 MNHEY, CDR2 SVGEGT. The CDR3 covers 16 residues. The sequence came from a human donor with active COVID-19. The donor label of this sample is uncertain. Sequenced: peripheral blood. The chain couples TRBV6-2 or TRBV6-3 to TRBJ2-7, with D possibly being TRBD2 (6 bases). Here the CDR3 reads CASSYPGQSRRGEQYF. The DNA of the CDR3 is TGTGCCAGCAGTTATCCCGGTCAGAGTCGGAGGGGAGAGCAGTACTTC.